This record concerns one T cell receptor (beta chain) sequence. Its antigen is still unknown. Sample-barcoded 5' priming and a J-beta primer mix drove a second PCR of about 6 to 12 cycles. TCRdb called the 5' RACE reads again in MiXCR, with one record for every CDR3 protein. The repertoire holds about 1.4 million distinct CDR3 sequences, with 59% as singletons. CDR1 is DFQATT, CDR2 SNEGSKA, per germline (reference sequence). The CDR3 length is 13 residues. The data are from a study of blood T cells in healthy people across ages. Notes on the study in general: Age brought a roughly linear fall in TCR beta diversity measured per million T cells. PBMC samples, being unsorted, prevented any conclusive comparison of naive and antigen-experienced cells.

What was sequenced was blood. The TCR sequence derives from a young man in good health. The chain combines TRBV20-1 with TRBJ2-4, with D possibly TRBD1 on 6 matching bases. The last part of the DNA fits TRBJ2-7 better; the J call may be wrong. The CDR3 loop reads CSANDRDNYEQYF. In DNA, the CDR3 is TGCAGTGCCAATGACCGGGACAACTACGAGCAGTACTTC.